This is a list of T cell receptor beta chains from one sample in a study of post-analysis software for immune sequencing data. Each CDR3 protein gets one entry after TCRdb re-called the PCR reads with MiXCR. The profile shows about 760,000 distinct CDR3 sequences, about 27% of them singletons. Material: blood. The receptor source for this set is a girl under 18 with multiple sclerosis. CDR3s include the opening cysteine and the closing phenylalanine or tryptophan. The order of the fields is V gene, J gene, CDR3 protein.

>TRBV20-1|TRBJ2-5
CSARGGTGRETQYF
>TRBV13|TRBJ2-3
CASSSGAGGPPDTDTQYF
>TRBV6-1|TRBJ2-7
CASTVLAGGLSYEQYF
>TRBV29-1|TRBJ1-2
CSVGGALGYTF
>TRBV3-1|TRBJ2-3
CASSQDFVIADTQYF
>TRBV6-1|TRBJ2-7
CASSAATGIYEQYF
>TRBV27|TRBJ1-2
CASSQTRTGGYTF
>TRBV3-1|TRBJ2-7
CASSQLAGGAYEQYF
>TRBV24-1|TRBJ2-1
CATSLFDGDEQFF
>TRBV15|TRBJ2-1
CATYSPGADEQFF